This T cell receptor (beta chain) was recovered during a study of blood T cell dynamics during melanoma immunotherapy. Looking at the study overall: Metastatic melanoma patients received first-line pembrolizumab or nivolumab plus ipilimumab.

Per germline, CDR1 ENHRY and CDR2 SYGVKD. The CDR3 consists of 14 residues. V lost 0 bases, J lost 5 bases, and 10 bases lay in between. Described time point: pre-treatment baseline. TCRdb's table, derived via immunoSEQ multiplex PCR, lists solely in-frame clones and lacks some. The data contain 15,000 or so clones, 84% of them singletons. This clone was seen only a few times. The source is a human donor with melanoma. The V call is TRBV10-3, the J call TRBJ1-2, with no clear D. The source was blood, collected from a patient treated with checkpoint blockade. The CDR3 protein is CAISESLTAYGYTF. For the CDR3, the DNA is TGTGCCATCAGTGAGTCGTTAACAGCGTATGGCTACACCTTC.